One sample yielded the 20 T cell receptor beta chains listed below, sequenced in a study of cytomegalovirus exposure and HLA in healthy donors. TCRdb's table, derived via immunoSEQ multiplex PCR, lists solely in-frame clones and lacks some. The table lists over 250,000 clones, about 86% of them singletons. Material: PBMCs. All receptors come from a woman between 18 and 29 years old in good health and CMV-seronegative.

This chain uses TRBV29-1 with TRBJ2-7, with 14 bases identical to TRBD2. Trimming cost V 1 base and J 4 bases; bases outside gene matches: 0. Germline CDR1 is SQVTM and CDR2 is ANQGSEA. The CDR3 length is 14 residues. The CDR3 nucleotides are TGCAGCGTTGAAGGGACTAGCGGGGGGTACGAGCAGTACTTC. Translated: CSVEGTSGGYEQYF.

The chain is built from TRBV4-3 and TRBJ1-4; 9 positions agree with TRBD1. J was trimmed by 10 bases and V by 1 base; bases with no gene match: 1. Germline assignment: CDR1 LGHNA and CDR2 YSLEER. The CDR3 loop spans 13 amino acids. CDR3 coding DNA: TGCGCCAGCAGCCAAGGGGGACAGGGAAAACTGTTTTTT. Translated, it gives CASSQGGQGKLFF.

This clone was seen a handful of times. The CDR3 DNA follows: TGTGCCAGCACCCGGTCTGGGACAGGGAGTTCACCCCTCCACTTT. Translated, it gives CASTRSGTGSSPLHF. The chain couples TRBV28 to TRBJ1-6, with 9 bases that match TRBD1. The CDR3 is 15 amino acids. V gave up 7 bases and J gave up 9 bases; unmatched junction bases: 10. Germline V gene sequence: CDR1 MDHEN, CDR2 SYDVKM.

The V call is TRBV6-1, the J call TRBJ2-6; D possibly corresponds to TRBD1 (5 bases). This CDR3 has 13 residues. The ends were cut back, 7 bases at V and 8 bases at J, with 12 bases in the middle. CDR1 is MNHNS and CDR2 is SASEGT in the germline V gene. CDR3 coding DNA: TGTGCCAGCACACAGGCTTATCCCAACGTCCTGACTTTC. Encoded protein: CASTQAYPNVLTF.

The chain couples TRBV30 to TRBJ2-7, with TRBD2 identical over 12 bases. Germline-derived CDR1 and CDR2 are GTSNPN and SVGIG (reference sequence). With V trimmed by 0 bases and J by 7 bases, 13 bases remained unmatched. The CDR3 is made up of 17 amino acids. Here the CDR3 reads CAWSVFSSGRAVKEQYF. In DNA, the CDR3 is TGTGCCTGGAGTGTATTTTCTAGCGGGAGGGCCGTGAAAGAGCAGTACTTC. Full variable domain (outside the CDR3, taken from reference TRBV30 and TRBJ2-7): SQTIHQWPATLVQPVGSPLSLECTVEGTSNPNLYWYRQAAGRGLQLLFYSVGIGQISSEVPQNLSASRPQDRQFILSSKKLLLSDSGFYLCAWSVFSSGRAVKEQYFGPGTRLTVT.

The rearrangement links TRBV27 to TRBJ1-1, with D maybe TRBD1 (5 bases). The V end was cut by 0 bases, the J end by 0 bases, with 11 bases between. From germline, CDR1 is MNHEY and CDR2 SMNVEV (reference sequence). The CDR3 length is 16 residues. The CDR3 region has the DNA TGTGCCAGCAGTTTATCTACAGGACGCATGAACACTGAAGCTTTCTTT. Its translation is CASSLSTGRMNTEAFF.

This chain joins TRBV7-2 and TRBJ1-2; 7 nucleotides align to TRBD1. Germline lookup yields CDR1 SGHTA and CDR2 FQGNSA. With 1 base clipped from V and 0 bases from J, the junction kept 5 bases outside the gene matches. This CDR3 is built from 16 residues. The CDR3 coding sequence is TGTGCCAGCAGCTTAGGGGGGACAGAAGCTAACTATGGCTACACCTTC. This translates into CASSLGGTEANYGYTF.

Of note for this clone: Other DNA variants within this sample encode the same CDR3. CDR3 sequence reads: CASSYSRGHEQYF. The DNA for the CDR3 is TGTGCCAGCAGTTACAGCAGGGGTCACGAGCAGTACTTC. V and J are TRBV6-5 and TRBJ2-7; D perhaps matches TRBD1 (6 bases). This CDR3 is 13 amino acids long. V lost 2 bases, J lost 5 bases, and 10 bases lay in between. Germline V lookup: CDR1 MNHEY, CDR2 SVGAGI.

This clone showed up just once. The chain is built from TRBV12-5 and TRBJ1-2; possible D gene TRBD1, 6 bases. This CDR3 is built from 13 residues. Per germline, CDR1 LGHNT and CDR2 FRNRAP. The CDR3 nucleotides are TGTGCCTCCGGGACATTCGCTAACTATGGCTACACCTTC. The encoded protein is CASGTFANYGYTF. The variable domain in full, with the rest retrieved from reference TRBV12-5 and TRBJ1-2, is DARVTQTPRHKVTEMGQEVTMRCQPILGHNTVFWYRQTMMQGLELLAYFRNRAPLDDSGMPKDRFSAEMPDATLATLKIQPSEPRDSAVYFCASGTFANYGYTFGSGTRLTVV.

The V gene is TRBV14, the J gene TRBJ2-7; 9 bases are a match to TRBD1. Germline values: CDR1 SGHDN, CDR2 FVKESK. After removal of 4 bases from V and 7 bases from J, the junction contained 5 bases not matched to a gene. The CDR3 has 13 residues. The CDR3 region has the DNA TGTGCCAGCAGCCCAGGGACAGGGATGGAGCAGTACTTC. Protein product: CASSPGTGMEQYF.

The chain couples TRBV9 to TRBJ1-3; possibly TRBD1 for D (5 bases). Per the germline V gene, CDR1 is SGDLS and CDR2 is YYNGEE. This CDR3 spans 14 amino acids. Trimming took off 3 bases at V and 2 bases at J, with 9 bases between the two ends. Written as DNA, the CDR3 is TGTGCCAGCAGCGCGAAGGGGACTGGAAACACCATATATTTT. Translating gives CASSAKGTGNTIYF.

The chain links TRBV5-3 to TRBJ2-7, with TRBD2 identical over 11 bases. TRBV5-3 is flagged as an ORF with uncertain function. This CDR3 has 18 amino acids. Trimming removed 4 bases from V and 3 bases from J; junction bases left unmatched: 15. The CDR3 nucleotides are TGTGCCAGAAGCGGTGGGCCCGGGACTAGCGGCTCATTCTACGAGCAGTACTTC. Translated: CARSGGPGTSGSFYEQYF.

This clone has just a few counts. J is TRBJ2-7 and V is TRBV27; D is possibly TRBD2 (6 bases). Germline values: CDR1 MNHEY, CDR2 SMNVEV (reference sequence). The CDR3 has 16 residues. V lost 6 bases to trimming and J lost 0 bases, with 18 bases between them. In DNA form, the CDR3 reads TGTGCCAGCAGCCCCTCCTTACGGGAGTACTCCTACGAGCAGTACTTC. Protein: CASSPSLREYSYEQYF.

The gene calls are TRBV9 and TRBJ1-1; no reliable D call. V lost 0 bases and J 0 bases, leaving 12 bases between the germline ends. The CDR3 length is 16 residues. Germline V gives CDR1 SGDLS, CDR2 YYNGEE. This CDR3 reads CASSVGADYMNTEAFF. In nucleotides, the CDR3 is TGTGCCAGCAGCGTAGGGGCAGATTACATGAACACTGAAGCTTTCTTT.

The chain is built from TRBV18 and TRBJ1-5; tentatively, D is TRBD1 (5 bases). V lost 2 bases and J lost 3, with 8 bases in between. The CDR3 runs to 14 residues. The germline V gene has CDR1 KGHSH and CDR2 LQKENI. The CDR3 DNA sequence: TGTGCCAGCTCACCAGCAGGGAACAATCAGCCCCAGCATTTT. Its translation is CASSPAGNNQPQHF.

The rearrangement uses TRBV2 and TRBJ2-2; 15 nucleotides agree with TRBD2. Germline values: CDR1 SNHLY, CDR2 FYNNEI. The CDR3 totals 20 residues. V lost 6 bases and J lost 1; bases outside the gene matches: 12. The CDR3 DNA follows: TGTGCCAGCAGCCAACCTCCCGGGACTAGCGGGGGGCTGAACACCGGGGAGCTGTTTTTT. Protein: CASSQPPGTSGGLNTGELFF.

This clone occurred a few times. The rearrangement links TRBV30 to TRBJ1-5; TRBD1 aligns across 7 bases. This CDR3 contains 15 residues. Unmatched junction bases numbered 5, after V lost 0 bases and J lost 3 bases. Germline CDR1 and CDR2: GTSNPN and SVGIG (reference sequence). The CDR3 bases are TGTGCCTGGAGTGTACCCGGGACAGACAATCAGCCCCAGCATTTT. Translation: CAWSVPGTDNQPQHF.

The V call is TRBV4-1, the J call TRBJ2-5; 14 bases are shared with TRBD2. The V segment lost 4 bases and the J segment 5 bases; nucleotides outside the gene matches: 0. The CDR3 extends over 14 amino acids. CDR1 is MGHRA and CDR2 is YSYEKL in the germline V gene. The CDR3 protein is CASSRLAGGETQYF. The CDR3 nucleotides are TGCGCCAGCAGCCGACTAGCGGGAGGGGAGACCCAGTACTTC.

The rearrangement joins TRBV5-1 to TRBJ2-7; TRBD1 matches at 10 bases. J lost 2 bases, V lost 4 bases, and 6 bases had no gene match. This CDR3 region has 15 residues. Germline assignment: CDR1 SGHRS and CDR2 YFSETQ. Here the CDR3 reads CASSVGGQGAYEQYF. Written as DNA, the CDR3 is TGCGCCAGCAGCGTCGGCGGACAGGGGGCCTACGAGCAGTACTTC.

V is TRBV2 and J is TRBJ2-2; 13 bases align to TRBD2. The CDR3 length is 15 residues. Per germline, CDR1 SNHLY and CDR2 FYNNEI. The V and J ends lost 7 bases and 6 bases, in that order; junction bases with no gene match: 5. The CDR3 region has the DNA TGTGCCAGCAAAGGGACTAGCGGGATGGCCGGGGAGCTGTTTTTT. Translated, it gives CASKGTSGMAGELFF.